This T cell receptor (beta chain) was retrieved from a study of OX40 agonist ivuxolimab in advanced cancers. Context from the whole study: Ivuxolimab was an agonistic, fully human IgG2 monoclonal antibody directed against OX40 (CD134), a costimulatory receptor. Of the roughly 51 patients in dose escalation, some 20 had hepatocellular carcinoma, roughly 15 had melanoma, 9 had renal cell carcinoma and 9 had head and neck cancer. The paper describes the monotherapy dose-escalation part (N of about 57 patients) of the phase I trial of ivuxolimab. Intravenous ivuxolimab was administered to patients every 2 weeks at six dose levels: 0.01, 0.1, 0.3, 1.5, 3 and 10 mg/kg. In the dose-escalation cohort, approximately 80% of patients were male, and the mean age was approximately 60 years with a range of about 20 to 90. Peripheral TCRbeta sequencing aimed to test whether ivuxolimab altered TCR sequence diversity and caused clonal T-cell expansion. Patients were allowed to have had prior anti-PD-1, anti-PD-L1 or anti-CTLA-4 therapy, and approximately 40% of the dose-escalation patients had previously received checkpoint inhibitors. Partial responses were achieved by three dose-escalation patients, of whom one had hepatocellular carcinoma and two had cutaneous melanoma. Broader findings and caveats from the paper: At doses of 0.1 to 3.0 mg/kg, clonal expansion of both CD4+ and CD8+ blood T cells was observed from baseline to week 6. Which antigens the clonally expanded peripheral T cells were specific for was not determined. Partial responders in the 0.1-3.0 mg/kg groups had among the lowest normalized peripheral clonal expansion, especially among CD8+ T cells. Low levels of normalized T-cell clonal expansion were also seen in some nonresponding patients. On average, CD8+ T cells showed more expanded clones than CD4+ T cells after ivuxolimab.

Genomic DNA was isolated from the sorted cells so that the TCRbeta CDR3 region could be sequenced. TCRbeta CDR3 regions were sequenced using the immunoSEQ Assay. The table comes from immuneACCESS by way of TCRdb, which keeps in-frame sequences with V and J called. Part of the clones is missing from these tables; in studies checked, under half for an unresolved V gene and the rest for unknown reasons. This sample holds tens of thousands of clones; around 80% were observed only once. The top ten constitute approximately 9.7% of the sample. Only one count was recorded for this clone. No cognate antigen has been identified for it. No much larger clone is present one base from it, and per-base qualities are unavailable. Deletion took 2 bases off V and 1 base off J, with a span of 6 bases between the germline ends. CDR1 and CDR2 (SGHNT, YYREEE) derive from the germline V gene (reference sequence). The CDR3 has 13 amino acids, counting the end cysteine and phenylalanine. Only CDR3 DNA remains: 39 bases, in frame from the first base.

Patients with autoimmune disease history or receiving systemic immunosuppression were excluded from the trial. Peripheral blood for TCR sequencing was drawn from every dose cohort at baseline, at cycle 4 day 1 and at cycle 7 day 1. Samples came from an open-label, multicenter, first-in-human phase I dose-escalation trial of ivuxolimab. Adults with locally advanced or metastatic melanoma, renal cell, hepatocellular, or head and neck squamous cell carcinoma were enrolled in the trial. Before TCR sequencing, CD4+ T cells and CD8+ T cells were sorted from peripheral blood as separate populations. The V and J genes are TRBV5-4 and TRBJ2-5; no D gene call is confident. The TCR comes from an adult with an advanced solid tumor such as melanoma, head and neck, liver or kidney cancer. The input for sequencing was CD4+ or CD8+ T cells sorted from blood, taken in a trial of the OX40 agonist ivuxolimab. The CDR3 in this case is CASSFPSQETQYF. The DNA sequence reads TGTGCCAGCAGCTTTCCTAGCCAAGAGACCCAGTACTTC.